These 10 T cell receptor beta chains originate from one sample sequenced in a study of regulatory T cells in long-lasting Graves disease (dated by TCRdb to about 2021). The sample's time point label is to be understood as: persistent/refractory GD, antithyroid drugs over 5 years with positive TRAb. For both TCR sequencing and RNA sequencing, RNA was extracted from PBMCs in TRIzol. Libraries were prepared through multiplex PCR. The data were produced on an Illumina HiSeq 4000. TCR beta libraries were built with iRepertoire HTBI primers and Arm-PCR amplification of CDR3 regions. Using fastp trimming at Q25 and MiXCR clonotype assembly, TCRdb reanalyzed the public sequencing data and kept in-frame beta chains. Each record represents a unique CDR3 protein, reported with the most common genes and DNA among its rows. The sample has 350,000 to 450,000 distinct CDR3 sequences on record, roughly 21% of them singletons. In total, the top ten clones hold roughly 13% of the sample.

The sequencing used peripheral blood mononuclear cells (PBMCs), collected when the disease was refractory, from a patient treated with antithyroid drugs. Every receptor here comes from a female donor with Graves disease.

At least ten counts were recorded for this clonotype. This sequence joins TRBV10-3 and TRBJ2-2, with D tentatively TRBD1 (5 bases). There are 14 residues in the CDR3. The V gene lost 5 bases and the J gene lost 2 bases, with 9 bases spanning the gap. Germline CDR1 reads ENHRY; CDR2 reads SYGVKD. CDR3 in amino acids: CAISPGFNTGELFF. In DNA, the CDR3 is TGTGCCATCAGTCCAGGGTTCAACACCGGGGAGCTGTTTTTT.

The chain combines TRBV15 with TRBJ2-2, with a possible D match to TRBD2 (6 bases). Germline CDR1 and CDR2: LNHNV and YYDKDF (reference sequence). The ends were cut back, 0 bases at V and 0 bases at J, with 14 bases in the middle. This CDR3 has 18 residues. The CDR3: CATSRDWGLSANTGELFF. In DNA form, the CDR3 reads TGTGCCACCAGCAGAGACTGGGGACTTTCCGCGAACACCGGGGAGCTGTTTTTT.

This clonotype was recorded many times. The chain recombines TRBV7-9 with TRBJ2-5; weak D call: TRBD2 (5 bases). Germline V gene lookup returns CDR1 SEHNR and CDR2 FQNEAQ (reference sequence). This CDR3 has 14 residues. Trimming pared 7 bases from V and 8 bases from J, leaving 20 bases between. CDR3 region: CASTLNSGPGTQYF. Here the CDR3 DNA reads TGTGCCAGCACCCTCAACAGCGGCCCGGGAACCCAGTACTTC.

In regard to this clonotype: Its ends do not fully match the called genes, so a read error is possible. The chain employs TRBV12-3 or TRBV12-4 and TRBJ1-1; perhaps TRBD1 as D (5 bases). CDR3 size: 16 residues. The CDR3 sequence: CAGSEKGQGKNTEAFF. The CDR3 bases are TGTGCCGGCAGTGAAAAGGGGCAGGGTAAGAACACTGAAGCTTTCTTT.

Comment on this clonotype: A much larger clone differs from this one at a single base, so this may be a read error. The chain combines TRBV2 with TRBJ2-2, with TRBD2 as a possible D gene (5 bases). From germline, CDR1 is SNHLY and CDR2 FYNNEI. The CDR3 is 16 residues long. DNA for the CDR3: TGTGCCAGCAGTGGTCCCAGGAATGCGAACACCGGGGAGCTGCTTTTT. Translating gives CASSGPRNANTGELLF.

The V and J genes are TRBV6-1 and TRBJ1-2, with 11 positions matching TRBD1. The CDR3 consists of 15 residues. The germline V gene has CDR1 MNHNS and CDR2 SASEGT. J was trimmed by 7 bases and V by 6 bases; bases with no gene match: 10. CDR3 amino acids: CASRHMGQGVVGYTF. CDR3 sequence (DNA): TGTGCCAGCAGGCACATGGGACAGGGGGTAGTTGGCTACACCTTC.

This clonotype was observed many times. The V and J genes are TRBV5-1 and TRBJ2-2; D is undetermined. Germline CDR1 and CDR2: SGHRS and YFSETQ. Trimming removed 5 bases at V and 3 bases at J, with 8 bases between. The CDR3 length is 13 residues. As DNA, the CDR3 is TGCGCCAGCAGTGGGTCGGACACCGGGGAGCTGTTTTTT. As protein: CASSGSDTGELFF.

This clonotype was counted ten times or more. The chain's CDR3 is CASSLTGMESYEQYF. The CDR3 region has the DNA TGTGCCAGCAGTTTGACGGGGATGGAATCCTACGAGCAGTACTTC. The chain employs TRBV28 and TRBJ2-7; D is perhaps TRBD2 (5 bases). CDR3 length: 15 amino acids. Per the germline V gene, CDR1 is MDHEN and CDR2 is SYDVKM. Trimming removed 3 bases at V and 1 base at J, with 13 bases between.

This clonotype showed up many times. This chain links TRBV11-2 with TRBJ2-2; D remains unclear. V lost 1 base and J lost 7, with 13 bases in between. Germline values: CDR1 SGHAT, CDR2 FQNNGV. The CDR3 spans 15 residues. The chain's CDR3 is CASSLGLSYGGELFF. DNA for the CDR3: TGTGCCAGCAGCTTAGGACTCTCGTATGGCGGGGAGCTGTTTTTT.

V gene TRBV7-9 combines with J gene TRBJ2-3; D remains unclear. V was clipped by 1 base and J by 3 bases, with 14 bases between them. CDR1 and CDR2 (germline): SEHNR, FQNEAQ (reference sequence). The CDR3 is 16 amino acids. The CDR3 coding sequence is TGTGCCAGCAGCTTAGTCGGCAGACTCGAGACAGATACGCAGTATTTT. The encoded protein is CASSLVGRLETDTQYF. The entire variable domain, with the rest obtained from reference TRBV7-9 and TRBJ2-3, is as follows: DTGVSQNPRHKITKRGQNVTFRCDPISEHNRLYWYRQTLGQGPEFLTYFQNEAQLEKSRLLSDRFSAERPKGSFSTLEIQRTEQGDSAMYLCASSLVGRLETDTQYFGPGTRLTVL.